This T cell receptor (beta chain) was captured in a study of blood T cell repertoires in COVID-19. Germline V gives CDR1 LNHNV, CDR2 YYDKDF (reference sequence). V dropped 5 bases and J dropped 1 base, with 11 bases sitting between them. There are 14 residues in the CDR3. In the source study's methods: It was from reference gene primer amplification that nucleated cell counts were estimated. Sequencing used immunoSEQ multiplex PCR; TCRdb keeps in-frame clones, though not all of them. V and J calls and clone size are given by that table; D and trimming were obtained from the DNA. The sample lists a few hundred thousand clones, approximately 87% occurring once.

The genes are TRBV15 and TRBJ1-1; no clear D gene. This TCR was sampled from a man between 60 and 70 years old with acute or convalescent COVID-19. The sample comprised peripheral blood. The CDR3 is CATSLDWANTEAFF. The CDR3 nucleotides read TGTGCCACCAGCCTTGATTGGGCGAACACTGAAGCTTTCTTT.